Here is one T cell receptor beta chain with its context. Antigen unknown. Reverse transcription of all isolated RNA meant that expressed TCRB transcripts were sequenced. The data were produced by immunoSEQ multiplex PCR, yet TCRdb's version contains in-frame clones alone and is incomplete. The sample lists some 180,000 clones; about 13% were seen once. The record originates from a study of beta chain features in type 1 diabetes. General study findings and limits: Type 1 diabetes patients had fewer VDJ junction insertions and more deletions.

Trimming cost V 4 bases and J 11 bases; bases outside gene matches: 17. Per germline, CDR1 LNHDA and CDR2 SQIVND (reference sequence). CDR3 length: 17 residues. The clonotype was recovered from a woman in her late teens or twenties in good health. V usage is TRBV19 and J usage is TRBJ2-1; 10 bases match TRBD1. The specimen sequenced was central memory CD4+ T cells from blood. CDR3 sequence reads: CASSTEPTDRGSKQQFF. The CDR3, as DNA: TGTGCCAGTAGTACCGAACCAACGGACAGGGGGAGTAAACAGCAGTTCTTC.